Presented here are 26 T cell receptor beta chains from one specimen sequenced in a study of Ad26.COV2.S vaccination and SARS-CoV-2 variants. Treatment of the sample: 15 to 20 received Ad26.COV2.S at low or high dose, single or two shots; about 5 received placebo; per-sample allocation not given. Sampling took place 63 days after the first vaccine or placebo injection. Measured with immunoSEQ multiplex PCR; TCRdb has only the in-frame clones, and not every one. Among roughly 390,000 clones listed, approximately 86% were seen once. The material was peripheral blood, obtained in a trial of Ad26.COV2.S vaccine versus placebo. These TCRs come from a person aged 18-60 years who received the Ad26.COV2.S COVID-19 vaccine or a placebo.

CDR3 amino acids: CASSVLPGAGELFF. The CDR3 bases are TGTGCCAGCAGTGTCCTACCGGGCGCCGGGGAGCTGTTTTTT. The chain has TRBV25-1 and TRBJ2-2; D not certain. V gave up 4 bases and J gave up 6 bases, with 12 bases separating them. From germline, CDR1 is MGHDK and CDR2 SYGVNS. The CDR3 sequence is 14 residues long.

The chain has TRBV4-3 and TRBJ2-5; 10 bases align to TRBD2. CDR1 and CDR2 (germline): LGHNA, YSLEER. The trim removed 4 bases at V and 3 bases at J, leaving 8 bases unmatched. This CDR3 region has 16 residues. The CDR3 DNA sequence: TGCGCCAGCAGCCGACAACTAGCGGGGAATAAAGAGACCCAGTACTTC. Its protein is CASSRQLAGNKETQYF.

CDR3 DNA sequence: TGTGCCAGCAGTTCCCAGGGGAGCTATGGCTACACCTTC. Its translation: CASSSQGSYGYTF. The chain carries TRBV6-5 and TRBJ1-2; tentative D call: TRBD1 (6 bases). CDR3 length equals 13 residues. V was shortened by 4 bases and J by 4 bases, with 10 bases between the two germline ends. Germline values: CDR1 MNHEY, CDR2 SVGAGI.

CDR3 sequence: CASGGDINYGYTF. CDR3 sequence (DNA): TGTGCCAGCGGGGGGGACATTAACTATGGCTACACCTTC. The chain uses TRBV16 and TRBJ1-2; TRBD1 is a possible D gene (6 bases). This CDR3 contains 13 residues. V lost 8 bases and J lost 1, with 11 bases in between. Germline values: CDR1 KGHSY, CDR2 FQNENV.

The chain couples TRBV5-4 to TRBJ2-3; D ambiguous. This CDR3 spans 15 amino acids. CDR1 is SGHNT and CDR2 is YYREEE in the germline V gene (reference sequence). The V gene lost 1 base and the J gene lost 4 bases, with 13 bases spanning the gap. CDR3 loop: CASSLMTLYADTQYF. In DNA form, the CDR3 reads TGTGCCAGCAGCTTGATGACTCTTTACGCAGATACGCAGTATTTT.

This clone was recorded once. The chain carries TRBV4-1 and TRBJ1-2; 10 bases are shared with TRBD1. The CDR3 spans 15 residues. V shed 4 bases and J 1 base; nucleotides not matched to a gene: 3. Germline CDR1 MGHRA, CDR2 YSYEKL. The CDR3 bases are TGCGCCAGCAGCCCCAGGACAGGGGGTAACTATGGCTACACCTTC. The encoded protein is CASSPRTGGNYGYTF.

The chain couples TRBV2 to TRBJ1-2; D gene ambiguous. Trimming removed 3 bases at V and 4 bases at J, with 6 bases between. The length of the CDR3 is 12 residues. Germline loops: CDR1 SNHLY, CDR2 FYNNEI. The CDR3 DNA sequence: TGTGCCAGCAGTGACAATGGCTATGGCTACACCTTC. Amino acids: CASSDNGYGYTF. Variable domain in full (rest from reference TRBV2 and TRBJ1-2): EPEVTQTPSHQVTQMGQEVILRCVPISNHLYFYWYRQILGQKVEFLVSFYNNEISEKSEIFDDQFSVERPDGSNFTLKIRSTKLEDSAMYFCASSDNGYGYTFGSGTRLTVV.

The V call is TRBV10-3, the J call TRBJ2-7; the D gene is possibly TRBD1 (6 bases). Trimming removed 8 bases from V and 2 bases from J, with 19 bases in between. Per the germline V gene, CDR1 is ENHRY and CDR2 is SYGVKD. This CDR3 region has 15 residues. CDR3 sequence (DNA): TGTGCCATCGCGTATAAACAGGGTCAGGCCTACGAGCAGTACTTC. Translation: CAIAYKQGQAYEQYF.

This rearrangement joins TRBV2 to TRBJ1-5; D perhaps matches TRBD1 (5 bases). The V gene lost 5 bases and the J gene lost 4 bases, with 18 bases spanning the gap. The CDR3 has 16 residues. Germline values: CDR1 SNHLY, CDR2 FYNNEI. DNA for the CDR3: TGTGCCAGCAGTTCTCCGGGACTCAAAGAAAATCAGCCCCAGCATTTT. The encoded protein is CASSSPGLKENQPQHF.

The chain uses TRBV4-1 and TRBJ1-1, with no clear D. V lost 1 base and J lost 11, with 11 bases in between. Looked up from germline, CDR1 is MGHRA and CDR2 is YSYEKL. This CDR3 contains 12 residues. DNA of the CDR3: TGCGCCAGCAGCCAAGGGGGTAGTCGTGCTTTCTTT. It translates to CASSQGGSRAFF.

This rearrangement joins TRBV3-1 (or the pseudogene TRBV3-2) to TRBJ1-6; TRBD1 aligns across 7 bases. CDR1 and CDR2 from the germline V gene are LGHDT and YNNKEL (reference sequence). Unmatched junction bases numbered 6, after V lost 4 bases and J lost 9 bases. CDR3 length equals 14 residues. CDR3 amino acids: CASSLRGFASPLHF. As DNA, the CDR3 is TGTGCCAGCAGCCTCAGGGGGTTTGCTTCACCCCTCCACTTT.

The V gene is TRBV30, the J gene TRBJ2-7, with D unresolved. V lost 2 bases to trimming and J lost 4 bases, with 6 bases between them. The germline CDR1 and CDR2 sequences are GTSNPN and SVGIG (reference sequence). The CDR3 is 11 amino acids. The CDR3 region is CAWSTQYEQYF. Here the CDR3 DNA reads TGTGCCTGGAGTACCCAGTACGAGCAGTACTTC.

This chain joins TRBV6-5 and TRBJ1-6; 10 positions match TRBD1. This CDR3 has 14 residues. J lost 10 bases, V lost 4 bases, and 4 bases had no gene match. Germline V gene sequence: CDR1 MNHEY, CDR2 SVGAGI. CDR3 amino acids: CASSSTGGNSPLHF. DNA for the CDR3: TGTGCCAGCAGTTCGACAGGGGGCAACTCACCCCTCCACTTT.

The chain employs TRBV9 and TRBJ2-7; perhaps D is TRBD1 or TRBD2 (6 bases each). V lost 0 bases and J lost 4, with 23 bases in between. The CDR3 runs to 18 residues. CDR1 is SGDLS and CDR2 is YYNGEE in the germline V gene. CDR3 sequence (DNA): TGTGCCAGCAGCGTAGACTCCTTGGGGGGCGGAGAAAATTACGAGCAGTACTTC. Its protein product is CASSVDSLGGGENYEQYF.

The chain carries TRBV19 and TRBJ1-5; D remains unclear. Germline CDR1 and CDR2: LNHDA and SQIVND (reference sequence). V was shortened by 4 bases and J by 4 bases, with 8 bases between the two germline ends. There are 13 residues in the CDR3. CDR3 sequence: CASSRTLNQPQHF. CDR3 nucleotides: TGTGCCAGTAGTAGGACCTTGAATCAGCCCCAGCATTTT.

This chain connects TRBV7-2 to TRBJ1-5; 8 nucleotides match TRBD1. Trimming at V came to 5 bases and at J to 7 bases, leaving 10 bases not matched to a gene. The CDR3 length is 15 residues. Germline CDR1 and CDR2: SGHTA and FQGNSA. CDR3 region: CASSPGTGSRQPQHF. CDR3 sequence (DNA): TGTGCCAGCAGCCCAGGGACAGGCTCCCGGCAGCCCCAGCATTTT.

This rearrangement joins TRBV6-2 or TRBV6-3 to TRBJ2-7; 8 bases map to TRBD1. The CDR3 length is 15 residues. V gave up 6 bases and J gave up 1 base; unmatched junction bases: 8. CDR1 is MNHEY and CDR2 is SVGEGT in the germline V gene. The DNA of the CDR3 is TGTGCCAGCAGCCAGCCGGGACAGGTATCCTACGAGCAGTACTTC. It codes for CASSQPGQVSYEQYF.

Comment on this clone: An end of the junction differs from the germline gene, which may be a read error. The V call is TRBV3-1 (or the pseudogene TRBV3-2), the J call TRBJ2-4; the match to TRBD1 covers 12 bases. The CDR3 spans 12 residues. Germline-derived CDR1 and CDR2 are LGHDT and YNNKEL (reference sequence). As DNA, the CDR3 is TGTGCCAGCAGCTTGGGACAGGGGGCCGGGGTTTTC. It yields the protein CASSLGQGAGVF.

The chain's CDR3 is CASQTGGLNYGYTF. CDR3 bases: TGTGCCAGCCAAACGGGCGGACTTAACTATGGCTACACCTTC. This chain joins TRBV9 and TRBJ1-2; D is uncertain. V lost 7 bases and J 1 base, leaving 14 bases between the germline ends. Germline CDR1 and CDR2: SGDLS and YYNGEE. This CDR3 has 14 residues.

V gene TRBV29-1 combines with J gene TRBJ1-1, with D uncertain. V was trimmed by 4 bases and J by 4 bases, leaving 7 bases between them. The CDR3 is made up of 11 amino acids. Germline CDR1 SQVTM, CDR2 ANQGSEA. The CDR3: CSVVLSTEAFF. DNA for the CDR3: TGCAGCGTTGTCCTGAGCACTGAAGCTTTCTTT. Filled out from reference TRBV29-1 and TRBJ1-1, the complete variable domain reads SAVISQKPSRDICQRGTSLTIQCQVDSQVTMMFWYRQQPGQSLTLIATANQGSEATYESGFVIDKFPISRPNLTFSTLTVSNMSPEDSSIYLCSVVLSTEAFFGQGTRLTVV.

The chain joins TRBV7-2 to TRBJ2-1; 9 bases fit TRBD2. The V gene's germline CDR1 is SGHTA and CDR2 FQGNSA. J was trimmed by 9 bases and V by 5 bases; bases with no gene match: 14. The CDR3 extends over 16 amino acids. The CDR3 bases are TGTGCCAGCAGCCGCCTAGCGGGGCAATCAGGGGGTGAGCAGTTCTTC. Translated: CASSRLAGQSGGEQFF.

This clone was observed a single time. CDR3 bases: TGTGCCAGCAGCCAAGGAGGCCGGGGGACCGGGGAGCTGTTTTTT. Translated, it gives CASSQGGRGTGELFF. V is TRBV11-2 and J is TRBJ2-2, with a tentative D call TRBD2 (6 bases). Germline CDR1 and CDR2: SGHAT and FQNNGV. With 5 bases removed from V and 5 bases from J, the gap between germline ends came to 15 bases. The CDR3 runs 15 residues. The full variable domain, in which reference TRBV11-2 and TRBJ2-2 provide the parts outside the CDR3, is EAGVAQSPRYKIIEKRQSVAFWCNPISGHATLYWYQQILGQGPKLLIQFQNNGVVDDSQLPKDRFSAERLKGVDSTLKIQPAKLEDSAVYLCASSQGGRGTGELFFGEGSRLTVL.

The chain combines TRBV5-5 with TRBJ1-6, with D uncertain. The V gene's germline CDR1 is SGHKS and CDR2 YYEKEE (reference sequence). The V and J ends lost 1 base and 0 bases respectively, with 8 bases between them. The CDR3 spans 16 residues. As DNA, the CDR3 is TGTGCCAGCAGCTTGTTGGGGAGCTCCTATAATTCACCCCTCCACTTT. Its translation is CASSLLGSSYNSPLHF.

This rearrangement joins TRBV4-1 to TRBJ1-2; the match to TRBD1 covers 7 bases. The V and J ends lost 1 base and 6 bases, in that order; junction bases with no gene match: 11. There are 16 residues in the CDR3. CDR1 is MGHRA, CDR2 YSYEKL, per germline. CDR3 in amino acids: CASSQGLRDSKHGYTF. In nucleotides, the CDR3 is TGCGCCAGCAGCCAAGGGCTCCGGGACAGTAAACATGGCTACACCTTC.

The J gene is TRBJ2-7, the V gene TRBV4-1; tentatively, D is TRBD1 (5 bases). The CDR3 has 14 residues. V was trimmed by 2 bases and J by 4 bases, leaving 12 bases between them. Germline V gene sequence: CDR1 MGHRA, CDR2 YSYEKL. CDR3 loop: CASSQQGFPYEQYF. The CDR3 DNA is TGCGCCAGCAGCCAACAGGGTTTTCCATACGAGCAGTACTTC.

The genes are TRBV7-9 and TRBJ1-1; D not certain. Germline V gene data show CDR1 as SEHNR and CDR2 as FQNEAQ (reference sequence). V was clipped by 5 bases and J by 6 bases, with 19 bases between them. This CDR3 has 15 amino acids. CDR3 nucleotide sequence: TGTGCCAGCAGCCAGACATCAACCGGGTACGCTGAAGCTTTCTTT. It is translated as CASSQTSTGYAEAFF.